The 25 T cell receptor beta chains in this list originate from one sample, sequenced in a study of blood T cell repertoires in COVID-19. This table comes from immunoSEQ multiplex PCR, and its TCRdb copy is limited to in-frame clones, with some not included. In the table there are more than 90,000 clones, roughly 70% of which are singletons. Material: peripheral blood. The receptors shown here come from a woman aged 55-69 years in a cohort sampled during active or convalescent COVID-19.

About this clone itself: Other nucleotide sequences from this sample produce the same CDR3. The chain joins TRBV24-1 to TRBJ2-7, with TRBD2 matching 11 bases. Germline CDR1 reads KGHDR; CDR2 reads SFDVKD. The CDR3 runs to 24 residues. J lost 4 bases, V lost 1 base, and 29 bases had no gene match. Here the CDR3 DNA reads TGTGCCACCAGTGATTTTATGGGATTCGGCAGATCCATACCCAGGACTAGCGGGTCTTACGAGCAGTACTTC. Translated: CATSDFMGFGRSIPRTSGSYEQYF.

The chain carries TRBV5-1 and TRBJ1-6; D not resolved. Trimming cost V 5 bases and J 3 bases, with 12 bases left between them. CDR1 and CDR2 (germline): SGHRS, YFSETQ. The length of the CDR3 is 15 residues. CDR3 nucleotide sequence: TGCGCCAGCAGTATACACGATGTCTATAATTCACCCCTCCACTTT. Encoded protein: CASSIHDVYNSPLHF.

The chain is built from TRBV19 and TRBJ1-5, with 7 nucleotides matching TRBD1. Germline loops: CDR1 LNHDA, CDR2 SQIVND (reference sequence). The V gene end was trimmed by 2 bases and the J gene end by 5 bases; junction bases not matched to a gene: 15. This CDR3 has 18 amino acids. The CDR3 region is CASSIFRPPTGLYQPQHF. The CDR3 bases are TGTGCCAGTAGTATATTTCGGCCCCCGACAGGGCTCTATCAGCCCCAGCATTTT.

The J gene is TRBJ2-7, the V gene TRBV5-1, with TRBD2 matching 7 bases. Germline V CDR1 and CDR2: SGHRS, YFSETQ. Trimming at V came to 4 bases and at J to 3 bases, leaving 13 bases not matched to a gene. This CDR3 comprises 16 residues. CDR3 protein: CASSPIGGGKDYEQYF. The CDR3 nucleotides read TGCGCCAGCAGCCCTATTGGGGGGGGAAAGGACTACGAGCAGTACTTC.

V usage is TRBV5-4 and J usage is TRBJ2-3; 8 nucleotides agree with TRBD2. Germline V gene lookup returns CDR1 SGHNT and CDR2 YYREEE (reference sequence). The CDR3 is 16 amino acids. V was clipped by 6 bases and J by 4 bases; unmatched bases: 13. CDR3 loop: CASTPGGTIKADTQYF. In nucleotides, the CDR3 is TGTGCCAGCACCCCGGGGGGGACTATTAAGGCAGATACGCAGTATTTT.

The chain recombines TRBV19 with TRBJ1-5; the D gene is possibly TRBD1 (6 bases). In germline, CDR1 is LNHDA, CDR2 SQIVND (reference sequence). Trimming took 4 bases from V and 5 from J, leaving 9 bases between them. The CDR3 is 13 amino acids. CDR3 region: CASSNQGHQPQHF. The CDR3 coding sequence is TGTGCCAGTAGTAACCAGGGGCATCAGCCCCAGCATTTT.

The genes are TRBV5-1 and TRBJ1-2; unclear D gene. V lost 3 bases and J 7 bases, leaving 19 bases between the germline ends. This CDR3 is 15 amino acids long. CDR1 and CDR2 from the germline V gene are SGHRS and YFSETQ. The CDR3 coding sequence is TGCGCCAGCAGCTCTTCGGCAGGATTCTCCCCTGGCTACACCTTC. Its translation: CASSSSAGFSPGYTF.

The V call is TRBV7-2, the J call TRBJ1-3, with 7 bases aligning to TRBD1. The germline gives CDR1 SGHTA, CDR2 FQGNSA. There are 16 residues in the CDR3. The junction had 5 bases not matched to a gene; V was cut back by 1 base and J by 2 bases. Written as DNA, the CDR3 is TGTGCCAGCAGCTTAGTGTCAGGGGGGACTGGAAACACCATATATTTT. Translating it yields CASSLVSGGTGNTIYF.

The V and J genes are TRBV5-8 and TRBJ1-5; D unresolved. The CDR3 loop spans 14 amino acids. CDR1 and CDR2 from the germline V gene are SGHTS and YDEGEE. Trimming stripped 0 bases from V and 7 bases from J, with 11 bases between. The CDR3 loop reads CASSLGWEGQPQHF. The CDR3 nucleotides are TGTGCCAGCAGCTTGGGCTGGGAGGGACAGCCCCAGCATTTT.

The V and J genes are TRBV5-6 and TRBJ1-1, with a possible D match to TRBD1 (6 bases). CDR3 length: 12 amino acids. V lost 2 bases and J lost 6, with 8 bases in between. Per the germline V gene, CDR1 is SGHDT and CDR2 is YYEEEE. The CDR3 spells CASSFQGPEAFF. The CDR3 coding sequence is TGTGCCAGCAGCTTTCAGGGGCCTGAAGCTTTCTTT. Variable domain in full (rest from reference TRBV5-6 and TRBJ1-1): DAGVTQSPTHLIKTRGQQVTLRCSPKSGHDTVSWYQQALGQGPQFIFQYYEEEERQRGNFPDRFSGHQFPNYSSELNVNALLLGDSALYLCASSFQGPEAFFGQGTRLTVV.

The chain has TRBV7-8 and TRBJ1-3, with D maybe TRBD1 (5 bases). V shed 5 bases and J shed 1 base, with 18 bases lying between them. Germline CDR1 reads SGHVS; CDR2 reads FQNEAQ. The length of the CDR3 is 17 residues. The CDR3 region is CASSPRLAGASGNTIYF. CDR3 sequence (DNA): TGTGCCAGCAGCCCACGCCTGGCTGGGGCGTCTGGAAACACCATATATTTT. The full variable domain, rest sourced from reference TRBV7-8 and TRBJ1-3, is GAGVSQSPRYKVAKRGQDVALRCDPISGHVSLFWYQQALGQGPEFLTYFQNEAQLDKSGLPSDRFFAERPEGSVSTLKIQRTQQEDSAVYLCASSPRLAGASGNTIYFGEGSWLTVV.

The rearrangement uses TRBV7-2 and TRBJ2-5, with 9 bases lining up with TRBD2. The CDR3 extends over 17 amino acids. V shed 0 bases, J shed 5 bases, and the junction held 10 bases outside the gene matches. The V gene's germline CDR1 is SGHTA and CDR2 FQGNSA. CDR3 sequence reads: CASSLAGLARVGETQYF. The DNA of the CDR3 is TGTGCCAGCAGCTTAGCCGGACTAGCGCGGGTGGGGGAGACCCAGTACTTC.

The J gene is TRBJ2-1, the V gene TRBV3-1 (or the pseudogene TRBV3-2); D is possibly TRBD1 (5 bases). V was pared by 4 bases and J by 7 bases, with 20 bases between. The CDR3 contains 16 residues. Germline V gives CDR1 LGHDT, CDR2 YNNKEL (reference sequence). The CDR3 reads CASSLAVAGPSNEQFF. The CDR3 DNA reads TGTGCCAGCAGCCTGGCCGTGGCAGGGCCGTCAAATGAGCAGTTCTTC.

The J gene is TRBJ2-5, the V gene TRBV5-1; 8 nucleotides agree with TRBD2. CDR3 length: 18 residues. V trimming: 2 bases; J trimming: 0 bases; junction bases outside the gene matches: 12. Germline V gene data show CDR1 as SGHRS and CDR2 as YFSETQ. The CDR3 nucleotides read TGCGCCAGCAGCTTACTCGGAGCGGGGGCCACATACCAAGAGACCCAGTACTTC. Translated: CASSLLGAGATYQETQYF.

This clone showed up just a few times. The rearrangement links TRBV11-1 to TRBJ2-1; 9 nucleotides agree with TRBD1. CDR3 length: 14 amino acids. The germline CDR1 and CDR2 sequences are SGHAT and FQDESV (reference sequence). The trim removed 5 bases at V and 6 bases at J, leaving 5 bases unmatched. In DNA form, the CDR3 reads TGTGCCAGCAGCCGGGACAGGGACACCAATGAGCAGTTCTTC. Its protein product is CASSRDRDTNEQFF.

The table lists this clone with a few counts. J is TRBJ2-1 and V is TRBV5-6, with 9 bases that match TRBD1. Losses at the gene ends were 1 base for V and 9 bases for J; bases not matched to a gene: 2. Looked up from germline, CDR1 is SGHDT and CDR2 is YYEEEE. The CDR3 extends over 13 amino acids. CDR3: CASSLTGGVEQFF. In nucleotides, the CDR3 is TGTGCCAGCAGCTTGACAGGGGGCGTTGAGCAGTTCTTC.

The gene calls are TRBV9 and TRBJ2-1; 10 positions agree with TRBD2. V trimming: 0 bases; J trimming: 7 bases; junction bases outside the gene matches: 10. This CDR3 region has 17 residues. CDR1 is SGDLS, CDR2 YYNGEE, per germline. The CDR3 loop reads CASSVAGIAGGINEQFF. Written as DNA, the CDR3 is TGTGCCAGCAGCGTAGCGGGGATAGCGGGGGGAATTAATGAGCAGTTCTTC.

The CDR3 nucleotides read TGTGCCAGCAGCACCCAAGGGGACAGGGTTCTCGCCTACGAGCAGTACTTC. This sequence encodes CASSTQGDRVLAYEQYF. The J gene is TRBJ2-7, the V gene TRBV21-1; TRBD1 is taken as the D call from the table, unchecked against the DNA. TRBV21-1 has pseudogene status. The CDR3 is 17 amino acids.

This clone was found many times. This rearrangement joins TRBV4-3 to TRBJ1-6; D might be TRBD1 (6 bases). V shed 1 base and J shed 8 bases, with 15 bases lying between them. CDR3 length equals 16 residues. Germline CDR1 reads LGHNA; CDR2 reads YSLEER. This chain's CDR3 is CASSQAFRQAHSPLHF. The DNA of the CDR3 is TGCGCCAGCAGCCAAGCCTTTAGACAGGCTCATTCACCCCTCCACTTT.

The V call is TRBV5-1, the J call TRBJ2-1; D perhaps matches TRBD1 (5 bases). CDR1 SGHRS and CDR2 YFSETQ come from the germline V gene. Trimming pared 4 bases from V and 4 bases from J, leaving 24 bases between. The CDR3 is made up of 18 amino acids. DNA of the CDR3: TGCGCCAGCAGCCACGTAAAAAGCAGGGATTTCTCATACAATGAGCAGTTCTTC. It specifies CASSHVKSRDFSYNEQFF.

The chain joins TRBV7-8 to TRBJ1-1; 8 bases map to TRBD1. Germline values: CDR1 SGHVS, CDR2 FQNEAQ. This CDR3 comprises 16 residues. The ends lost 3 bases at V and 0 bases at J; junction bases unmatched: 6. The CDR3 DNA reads TGTGCCAGCAGCTTTGCAGGGGGCGCGATGAACACTGAAGCTTTCTTT. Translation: CASSFAGGAMNTEAFF.

CDR3 DNA sequence: TGTGCCAGCAGACCGCAGGGGTACGGCTACACCTTC. Translated, it gives CASRPQGYGYTF. The chain combines TRBV12-3 or TRBV12-4 with TRBJ1-2; D is possibly TRBD1 (6 bases). This CDR3 spans 12 amino acids. The germline V and J ends were trimmed by 6 bases and 8 bases, with 13 bases remaining between them.

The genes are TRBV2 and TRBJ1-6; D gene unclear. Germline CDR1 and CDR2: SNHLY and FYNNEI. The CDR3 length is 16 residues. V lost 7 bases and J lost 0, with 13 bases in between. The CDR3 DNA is TGTGCCAGCAAGTTTGGAGGGAGCTCCTATAATTCACCCCTCCACTTT. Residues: CASKFGGSSYNSPLHF.

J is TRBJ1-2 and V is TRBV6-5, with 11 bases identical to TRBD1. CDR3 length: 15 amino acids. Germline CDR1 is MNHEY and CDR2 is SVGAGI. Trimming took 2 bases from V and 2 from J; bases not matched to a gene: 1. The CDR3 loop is CASSYRDRGNYGYTF. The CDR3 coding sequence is TGTGCCAGCAGTTACCGGGACAGGGGGAACTATGGCTACACCTTC.

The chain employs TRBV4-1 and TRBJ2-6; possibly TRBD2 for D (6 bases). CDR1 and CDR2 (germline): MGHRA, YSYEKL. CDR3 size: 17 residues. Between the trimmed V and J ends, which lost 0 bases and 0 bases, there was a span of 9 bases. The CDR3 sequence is CASSQEGLLSGANVLTF. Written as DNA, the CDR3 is TGCGCCAGCAGCCAAGAGGGACTGCTCTCTGGGGCCAACGTCCTGACTTTC.